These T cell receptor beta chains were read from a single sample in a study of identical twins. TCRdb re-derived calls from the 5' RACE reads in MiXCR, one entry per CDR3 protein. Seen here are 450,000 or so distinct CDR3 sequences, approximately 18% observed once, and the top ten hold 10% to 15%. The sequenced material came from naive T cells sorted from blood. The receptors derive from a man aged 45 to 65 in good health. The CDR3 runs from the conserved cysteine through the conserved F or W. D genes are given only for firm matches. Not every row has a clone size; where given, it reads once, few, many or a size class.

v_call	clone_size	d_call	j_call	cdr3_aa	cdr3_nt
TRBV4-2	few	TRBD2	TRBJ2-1	CASSQLAGAPNEQFF	TGTGCCAGCAGCCAACTAGCGGGAGCGCCGAATGAGCAGTTCTTC
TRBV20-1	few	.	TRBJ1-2	CSAITENYGYTF	TGCAGTGCTATCACCGAGAACTATGGCTACACCTTC
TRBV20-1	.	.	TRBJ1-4	CSARLRVKNEKLFF	TGCAGTGCTAGGTTACGGGTAAAGAATGAAAAACTGTTTTTT
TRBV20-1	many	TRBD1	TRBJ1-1	CSASLQRTGNTEAFF	TGCAGTGCTAGTTTGCAACGGACAGGGAACACTGAAGCTTTCTTT
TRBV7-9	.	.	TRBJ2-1	CASSLALGRDSYNEQFF	TGTGCCAGCAGCTTAGCCCTAGGTAGGGATTCCTACAATGAGCAGTTCTTC
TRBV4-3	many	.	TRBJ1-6	CASSQLDSGSPLHF	TGCGCCAGCAGCCAATTAGACAGTGGTTCACCCCTCCACTTT
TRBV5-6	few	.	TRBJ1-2	CASRYGHGYTF	TGTGCCAGCAGGTATGGACATGGCTACACCTTC
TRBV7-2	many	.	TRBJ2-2	CASVPRRGIGELFF	TGTGCCAGCGTTCCACGGAGGGGGATCGGGGAGCTGTTTTTT
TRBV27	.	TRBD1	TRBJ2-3	CASIQDRSTDTQYF	TGTGCCAGCATCCAGGACAGGTCCACAGATACGCAGTATTTT
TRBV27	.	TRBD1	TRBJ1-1	CASSFGGTANTEAFF	TGTGCCAGCAGTTTTGGAGGGACAGCGAACACTGAAGCTTTCTTT
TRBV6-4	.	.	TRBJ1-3	CASTTEDPLERNTIYF	TGTGCCAGCACTACCGAGGACCCCCTTGAAAGAAACACCATATATTTT
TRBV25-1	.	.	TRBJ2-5	CASSEIGRGHEETQYF	TGTGCCAGCAGTGAAATCGGCAGGGGCCATGAAGAGACCCAGTACTTC
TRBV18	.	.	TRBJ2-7	CASSLHRLGYEQYF	TGTGCCAGCTCACTACACAGGTTAGGGTACGAGCAGTACTTC
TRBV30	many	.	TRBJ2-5	CAWTHPETQYF	TGTGCCTGGACACATCCCGAGACCCAGTACTTC
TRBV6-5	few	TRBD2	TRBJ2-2	CASSSGLAGRNTGELFF	TGTGCCAGCAGTTCGGGACTAGCGGGGAGGAACACCGGGGAGCTGTTTTTT
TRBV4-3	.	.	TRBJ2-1	CASSQGIAVNNEQFF	TGCGCCAGCAGCCAAGGGATCGCAGTTAACAATGAGCAGTTCTTC
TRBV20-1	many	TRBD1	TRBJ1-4	CSAKPQGVEKLFF	TGCAGTGCTAAACCTCAGGGGGTTGAAAAACTGTTTTTT
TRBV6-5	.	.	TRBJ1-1	CASSYGRAGNTEAFF	TGTGCCAGCAGTTACGGCCGGGCCGGGAACACTGAAGCTTTCTTT
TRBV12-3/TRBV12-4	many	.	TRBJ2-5	CASSLAGTTETQYF	TGTGCCAGCAGTTTAGCCGGGACAACCGAGACCCAGTACTTC
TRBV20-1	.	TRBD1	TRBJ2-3	CSANPYLGQGGTDTQYF	TGCAGTGCTAACCCCTACTTAGGACAGGGGGGCACAGATACGCAGTATTTT
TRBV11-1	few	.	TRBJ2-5	CASSQRGGVETQYF	TGTGCCAGCAGCCAACGAGGCGGGGTGGAGACCCAGTACTTC
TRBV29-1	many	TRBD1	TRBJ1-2	CSVEIIGTGGGGYGYTF	TGCAGCGTTGAAATAATTGGGACAGGTGGGGGAGGATATGGCTACACCTTC
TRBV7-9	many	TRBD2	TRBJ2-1	CASSLTGGDGEQFF	TGTGCCAGCAGCTTAACGGGAGGGGACGGGGAGCAGTTCTTC
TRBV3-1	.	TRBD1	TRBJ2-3	CASSPWTGETDTQYF	TGTGCCAGCAGCCCATGGACAGGGGAGACAGATACGCAGTATTTT
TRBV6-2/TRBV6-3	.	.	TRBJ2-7	CASRSGEQYF	TGTGCCAGCAGATCCGGCGAGCAGTACTTC
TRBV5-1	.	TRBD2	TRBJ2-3	CASSLSVTSGYTDTQYF	TGCGCCAGCAGCTTGTCAGTGACTAGCGGATACACAGATACGCAGTATTTT
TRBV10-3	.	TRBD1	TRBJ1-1	CAIRLGTGNTEAFF	TGTGCCATCAGACTCGGGACAGGGAACACTGAAGCTTTCTTT
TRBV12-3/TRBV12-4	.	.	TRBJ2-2	CASSLGLMSGELFF	TGTGCCAGCAGTTTAGGTTTAATGTCCGGGGAGCTGTTTTTT
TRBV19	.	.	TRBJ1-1	CASSTSGTLNTEAFF	TGTGCCAGTAGTACCTCCGGGACACTGAACACTGAAGCTTTCTTT
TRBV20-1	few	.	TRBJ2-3	CSATHSGTDTQYF	TGCAGTGCTACACACTCCGGCACAGATACGCAGTATTTT
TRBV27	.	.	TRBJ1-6	CASKIQNSPLHF	TGTGCCAGCAAAATACAGAATTCACCCCTCCACTTT
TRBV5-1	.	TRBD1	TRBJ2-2	CASSLVPGQSRDTGELFF	TGCGCCAGCAGCCTCGTCCCGGGACAGTCGCGGGACACCGGGGAGCTGTTTTTT
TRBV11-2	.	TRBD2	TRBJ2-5	CASRVAGGLGLETQYF	TGTGCCAGCAGAGTAGCGGGAGGGTTAGGATTGGAGACCCAGTACTTC
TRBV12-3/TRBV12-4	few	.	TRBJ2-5	CASSFRVGGTQYF	TGTGCCAGCAGTTTCAGGGTGGGGGGGACCCAGTACTTC
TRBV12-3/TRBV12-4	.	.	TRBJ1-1	CASFRGATEAFF	TGTGCCTCCTTTCGGGGGGCCACTGAAGCTTTCTTT
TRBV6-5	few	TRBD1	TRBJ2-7	CASSHPVRGYEQYF	TGTGCCAGCAGTCACCCCGTCAGGGGGTACGAGCAGTACTTC
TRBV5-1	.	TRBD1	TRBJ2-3	CASSPGTGGMYTQYF	TGCGCCAGCAGCCCCGGGACAGGGGGCATGTATACGCAGTATTTT
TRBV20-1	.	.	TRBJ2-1	CSARAAGRLYNEQFF	TGCAGTGCTAGGGCTGCAGGCCGACTATACAATGAGCAGTTCTTC